Listed below are T cell receptor beta chains from one sample, sequenced in a study of cytomegalovirus exposure and HLA in healthy donors. Libraries were prepared by immunoSEQ multiplex PCR; TCRdb keeps only in-frame clonotypes and omits some of them. The table records 100,000 to 150,000 clones, roughly 95% of them present only once. Sequencing input: PBMCs. The receptors come from a man between 18 and 35 years old in good health and CMV-seronegative. The conserved cysteine and the conserved F or W are not part of the CDR3 here. Clone size is shown for a subset of rows, as once, few, many or a class of expanded clone.

size,J,V,CDR3
-,TRBJ2-5,TRBV29-1,SVGTSQETQY
-,TRBJ2-7,TRBV11-2,ASSLDRDRGEQY
-,TRBJ2-2,TRBV11-2,ASSNSGRGAGELF
-,TRBJ2-1,TRBV11-2,ASSLVRLAGNEQF
-,TRBJ2-1,TRBV9,ASSAVLAGDINEQF
-,TRBJ1-5,TRBV5-4,ASSLGTGGSQPQH
-,TRBJ1-2,TRBV7-2,VSIDRDQGREYGYT
once,TRBJ2-2,TRBV7-9,ASTKPTDRRDTGELF
once,TRBJ2-3,TRBV11-1,ASSSRPGQGSTDTQY
-,TRBJ2-1,TRBV5-1,ASSFDVRGPNEQF
-,TRBJ1-2,TRBV27,ASSPLDRVNYGYT
-,TRBJ1-2,TRBV27,ASSSLSDRRDGYT
-,TRBJ1-5,TRBV27,ASSFTGVQPQH
-,TRBJ1-1,TRBV5-6,ASSLSPRGTEAF
-,TRBJ2-5,TRBV4-2,ASSQPVAGGGETQY
-,TRBJ2-3,TRBV25-1,ASSEYPPGGSTDTQY
-,TRBJ2-5,TRBV7-9,ASSPPLAEETQY
-,TRBJ2-1,TRBV18,ASSSERDLRVGEQF
-,TRBJ1-1,TRBV30,AWSPLMSNTEAF
once,TRBJ2-7,TRBV19,ASSIDKAGERGEQY
once,TRBJ2-3,TRBV7-2,ASSLPLREQY
once,TRBJ1-2,TRBV7-2,ASSEGLYGYT
-,TRBJ1-2,TRBV9,ASSTEGGQGRRGYT
-,TRBJ1-1,TRBV28,ASPGTGNTEAF
-,TRBJ1-3,TRBV5-4,ASSPSREAGGNTIY
-,TRBJ1-5,TRBV10-2,ASNRAGQPQH
-,TRBJ1-1,TRBV6-6,ASSLTAGTEAF
-,TRBJ2-7,TRBV6-5,ASSYSRDFYEQY
-,TRBJ2-1,TRBV29-1,SVVVYNEQF
once,TRBJ1-6,TRBV25-1,ASSRDTDNSPLH
-,TRBJ2-3,TRBV7-3,ASSLGRVADTQY
few,TRBJ2-7,TRBV28,ASSFYGMSYEQY
-,TRBJ2-1,TRBV6-5,ASGFHYSYNEQF
-,TRBJ1-2,TRBV29-1,SVETGDGYT
-,TRBJ1-1,TRBV5-1,ASSLTTLATEAF
-,TRBJ1-4,TRBV28,ASSRNEAGANEKLF
-,TRBJ1-1,TRBV28,ASSLFRTGEAF
-,TRBJ1-5,TRBV19,ASTITPMGAGNQPQH
-,TRBJ2-2,TRBV27,ASSFGLAIGELF
-,TRBJ2-5,TRBV7-9,ASSPEYQETQY
-,TRBJ1-1,TRBV19,ASIGESTEAF
-,TRBJ1-2,TRBV2,ASSEVPGTGGGYGYT
-,TRBJ2-1,TRBV5-1,ASRPTSGRADEQF
-,TRBJ1-1,TRBV13,ASSGQGPVDTEAF
-,TRBJ2-7,TRBV5-4,ASSEQTGSSSYEQY
-,TRBJ2-5,TRBV5-1,ASSLDSGDETQY
once,TRBJ2-3,TRBV28,ASSHRVSTDTQY